The source of this TCR beta chain is a study of cytomegalovirus exposure and HLA in healthy donors. Study-wide findings and caveats: In a later analysis, HLA-C alleles had the fewest associated TCRs, DRB1 alleles the most.

The PCR ran on 60 Vbeta and 13 Jbeta primers. Assay used: immunoSEQ multiplex PCR; TCRdb lists only in-frame clones, some missing. This sample carries fewer than 150,000 clones, around four fifths of them seen once, and the ten largest clones take around 2%. As concerns this clone: The target antigen is unknown.

The CDR3 runs to 16 residues. Germline CDR1 and CDR2: LNHNV and YYDKDF (reference sequence). Deletions cut 9 bases from V and 3 bases from J, with 23 bases between. The specimen was PBMCs. V usage is TRBV15 and J usage is TRBJ1-1; D possibly corresponds to TRBD1 (6 bases). This TCR came from a young man in good health and CMV-seronegative. The CDR3 region is CATKPTRRTVDTEAFF. The DNA for the CDR3 is TGTGCCACAAAACCGACCCGGCGGACAGTCGACACTGAAGCTTTCTTT.